This T cell receptor (beta chain) was identified in a study of identical twins. Study-wide points: The models systematically underestimated how much out-of-frame TCR alpha was shared in monozygotic twins.

Comments on this clonotype: Its antigen is still unknown.

TCRdb called the 5' RACE reads again in MiXCR, with one record for every CDR3 protein. The table records 470,000 or so distinct CDR3 sequences, 24% of them present only once. The same data also contributed to another study, on T cells expressing NK-cell markers. From that paper: Sorting in several experiments was restricted by an anti-gamma-delta TCR antibody to alpha-beta TCR T cells. Where several donors were concerned, these clonotypes also led the CD3+CD56-NKG2C+ fraction.

This clonotype originated in a woman aged 18-35 years in good health. Sequenced material: CD4+ T cells sorted from blood.

This CDR3 reads CSARRLAGEGQFF. CDR3 in DNA: TGCAGTGCTAGGAGACTAGCGGGAGAAGGGCAGTTCTTC. The gene calls are TRBV20-1 and TRBJ2-1; 12 bases line up with TRBD2. The CDR3 contains 13 residues. Germline loops: CDR1 DFQATT, CDR2 SNEGSKA (reference sequence). The V gene end was trimmed by 3 bases and the J gene end by 12 bases; junction bases not matched to a gene: 6.